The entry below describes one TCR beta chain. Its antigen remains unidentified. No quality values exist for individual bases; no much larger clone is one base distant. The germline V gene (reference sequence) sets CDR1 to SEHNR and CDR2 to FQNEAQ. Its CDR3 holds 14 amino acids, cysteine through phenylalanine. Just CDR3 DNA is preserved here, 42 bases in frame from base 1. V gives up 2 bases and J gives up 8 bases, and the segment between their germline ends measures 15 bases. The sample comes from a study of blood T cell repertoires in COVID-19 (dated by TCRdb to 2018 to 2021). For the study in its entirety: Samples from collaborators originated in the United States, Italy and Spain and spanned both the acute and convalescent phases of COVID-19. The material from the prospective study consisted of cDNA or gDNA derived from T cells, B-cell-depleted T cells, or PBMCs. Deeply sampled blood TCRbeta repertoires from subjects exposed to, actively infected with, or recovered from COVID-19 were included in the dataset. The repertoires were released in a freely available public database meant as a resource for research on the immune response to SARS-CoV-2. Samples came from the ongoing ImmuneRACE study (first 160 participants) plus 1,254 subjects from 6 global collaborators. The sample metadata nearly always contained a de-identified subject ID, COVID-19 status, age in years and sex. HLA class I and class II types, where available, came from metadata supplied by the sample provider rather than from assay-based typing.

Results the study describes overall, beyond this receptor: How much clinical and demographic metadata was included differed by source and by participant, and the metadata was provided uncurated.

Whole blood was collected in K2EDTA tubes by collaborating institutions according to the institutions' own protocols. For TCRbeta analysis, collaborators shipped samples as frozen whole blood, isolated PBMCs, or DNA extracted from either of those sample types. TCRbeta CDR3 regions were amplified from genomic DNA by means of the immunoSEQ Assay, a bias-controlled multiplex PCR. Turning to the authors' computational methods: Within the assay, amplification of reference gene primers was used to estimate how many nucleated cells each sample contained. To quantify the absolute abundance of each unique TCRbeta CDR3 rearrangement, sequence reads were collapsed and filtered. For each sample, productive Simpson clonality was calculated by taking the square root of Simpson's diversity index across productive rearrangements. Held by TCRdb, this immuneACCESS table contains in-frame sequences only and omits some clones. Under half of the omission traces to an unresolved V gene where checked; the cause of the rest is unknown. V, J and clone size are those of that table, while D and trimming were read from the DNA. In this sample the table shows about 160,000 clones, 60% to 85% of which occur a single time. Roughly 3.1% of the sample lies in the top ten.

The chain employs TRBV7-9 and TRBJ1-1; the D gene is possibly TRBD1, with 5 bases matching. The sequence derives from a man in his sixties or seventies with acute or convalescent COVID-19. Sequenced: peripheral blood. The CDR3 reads CASSLQGMGGEAFF. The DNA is TGTGCCAGCAGCTTACAGGGTATGGGTGGCGAAGCTTTCTTT. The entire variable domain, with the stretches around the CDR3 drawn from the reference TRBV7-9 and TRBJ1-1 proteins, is DTGVSQNPRHKITKRGQNVTFRCDPISEHNRLYWYRQTLGQGPEFLTYFQNEAQLEKSRLLSDRFSAERPKGSFSTLEIQRTEQGDSAMYLCASSLQGMGGEAFFGQGTRLTVV.